These 6 T cell receptor beta chains originate from one sample sequenced in a study of cytomegalovirus exposure and HLA in healthy donors. Libraries were prepared by immunoSEQ multiplex PCR; TCRdb keeps only in-frame clonotypes and omits some of them. The sample carries some 80,000 clones, approximately 96% recorded once. Sequencing was done on a sample of PBMCs. The receptors here all came from a woman under 30 in good health and CMV-seronegative.

V is TRBV29-1 and J is TRBJ1-3, with D possibly being TRBD1 (5 bases). The germline V gene encodes CDR1 SQVTM and CDR2 ANQGSEA. The CDR3 is 17 amino acids. V gave up 4 bases and J gave up 6 bases, with 25 bases separating them. CDR3 sequence: CSVAVESGGMEENTIYF. In DNA form, the CDR3 reads TGCAGCGTTGCGGTGGAGTCCGGGGGAATGGAGGAAAACACCATATATTTT.

The V and J genes are TRBV27 and TRBJ2-1; 10 bases align to TRBD1. Germline CDR1 is MNHEY and CDR2 is SMNVEV (reference sequence). V lost 6 bases to trimming and J lost 5 bases; unmatched junction nucleotides: 7. The CDR3 runs to 15 residues. The CDR3 DNA sequence: TGTGCCAGCAGCCTCCGGGACAGGGGAGACAATGAGCAGTTCTTC. Protein sequence: CASSLRDRGDNEQFF.

On this clone itself: This CDR3 is also generated by other DNA sequences in the sample. This rearrangement joins TRBV20-1 to TRBJ2-7; D not certain. The CDR3 loop spans 10 amino acids. With 5 bases removed from V and 2 bases from J, the gap between germline ends came to 4 bases. Per germline, CDR1 DFQATT and CDR2 SNEGSKA (reference sequence). CDR3 sequence (DNA): TGCAGTGCTCTAACCTACGAGCAGTACTTC. Translated: CSALTYEQYF.

The genes are TRBV13 and TRBJ2-7, with 8 nucleotides matching TRBD1. Losses at the gene ends were 5 bases for V and 1 base for J; bases not matched to a gene: 7. The CDR3 consists of 15 residues. Germline values: CDR1 PRHDT, CDR2 FYEKMQ (reference sequence). The CDR3 DNA reads as TGTGCCAGCAGCCCTCCGGGACAGGTATCCTACGAGCAGTACTTC. It codes for CASSPPGQVSYEQYF.

The chain links TRBV30 to TRBJ2-1, with D unclear. The CDR3 length is 11 residues. Trimming cost V 2 bases and J 9 bases, with 8 bases left between them. Germline CDR1 is GTSNPN and CDR2 is SVGIG (reference sequence). The CDR3 nucleotides are TGTGCCTGGAGTCCGTTCGGTGAGCAGTTCTTC. Encoded protein: CAWSPFGEQFF. The complete variable domain, with remaining parts taken from reference TRBV30 and TRBJ2-1, reads SQTIHQWPATLVQPVGSPLSLECTVEGTSNPNLYWYRQAAGRGLQLLFYSVGIGQISSEVPQNLSASRPQDRQFILSSKKLLLSDSGFYLCAWSPFGEQFFGPGTRLTVL.

The chain recombines TRBV10-3 with TRBJ1-1; D is ambiguous. V gave up 3 bases and J gave up 4 bases, with 9 bases separating them. Germline assignment: CDR1 ENHRY and CDR2 SYGVKD. This CDR3 has 13 amino acids. The CDR3 bases are TGTGCCATCAGTGATGGTGCGGCCACTGAAGCTTTCTTT. Protein product: CAISDGAATEAFF.